This T cell receptor beta chain originates from a study of T cells in Graves' hyperthyroidism and ophthalmopathy. Whole-study results and caveats: Blood also carried most thyroid clonotypes expanded above 0.001. Patients with ophthalmopathy were separated from those with stable hyperthyroidism by a 13 V-J model.

RNA transcripts yielded amplified TCR beta CDR3 regions. The primer set for the first-round RT-PCR of the TCR CDR3 was HTBI. TCRdb re-derived calls from the multiplex PCR reads in MiXCR, one entry per CDR3 protein. The table shows roughly 500,000 distinct CDR3 sequences, with about 46% occurring only once. Concerning this clonotype: Antigen unknown. The junction differs from germline at one of its ends, possibly a read error.

This CDR3 is 14 amino acids long. Germline values: CDR1 SGDLS, CDR2 YYNGEE. Not enrolled were patients with uncontrolled infection, other autoimmune disease, pregnancy or lactation. Sequencing used peripheral blood or thyroid tissue (not recorded which). The origin of this receptor is an adult woman with Graves' disease, either hyperthyroidism or ophthalmopathy (not recorded which). V gene TRBV9 combines with J gene TRBJ1-5, with D unclear. The CDR3 nucleotides read TGTGCCACCAGCGGCAGTGGGAACAATCAGCCCCAGCATTTT. Its translation is CATSGSGNNQPQHF.